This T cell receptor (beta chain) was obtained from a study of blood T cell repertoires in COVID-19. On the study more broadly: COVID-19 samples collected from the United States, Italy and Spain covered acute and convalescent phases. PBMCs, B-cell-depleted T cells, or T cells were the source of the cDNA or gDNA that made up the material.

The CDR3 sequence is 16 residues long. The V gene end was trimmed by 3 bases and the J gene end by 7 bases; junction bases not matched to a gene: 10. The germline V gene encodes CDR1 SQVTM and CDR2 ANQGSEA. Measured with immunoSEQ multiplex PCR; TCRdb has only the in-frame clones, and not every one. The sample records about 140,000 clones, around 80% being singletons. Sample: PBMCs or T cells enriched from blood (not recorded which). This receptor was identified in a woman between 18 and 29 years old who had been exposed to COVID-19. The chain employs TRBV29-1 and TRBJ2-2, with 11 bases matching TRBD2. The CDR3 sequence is CSVEISGRARDGELFF. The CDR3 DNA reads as TGCAGCGTTGAGATTAGCGGGAGGGCCAGGGACGGGGAGCTGTTTTTT.